The subject of this entry is one TCR beta chain. Its cognate antigen has yet to be identified. There are no base qualities to consult, and no much larger clone falls within one base. This specimen comes from a study of blood T cell repertoires in COVID-19 (dated by TCRdb to the early 2020s). Background on the whole study: Samples covering the acute and convalescent phases of COVID-19 were provided by collaborators in the United States, Italy and Spain. The prospective study material was composed of cDNA or gDNA derived from T cells, B-cell-depleted T cells, or PBMCs. The dataset comprised deeply sampled blood TCRbeta repertoires from subjects exposed to, actively infected with, or recovered from COVID-19. The repertoires were released in a freely available public database intended as a resource for research on the immune response to SARS-CoV-2. The samples were drawn from two sources: the first 160 participants of the ongoing ImmuneRACE study, and 1,200 or so subjects contributed by 6 global collaborators. Sample metadata almost always included a de-identified subject ID, COVID-19 status, age in years and sex. Where available, HLA class I and class II types were obtained from metadata supplied by the sample provider rather than from assay-based typing.

Whole blood was collected in K2EDTA tubes by collaborating institutions according to the institutions' own protocols. For TCRbeta analysis, collaborators shipped samples as frozen whole blood, isolated PBMCs, or DNA extracted from either of those sample types. The immunoSEQ Assay, a bias-controlled multiplex PCR, was used to amplify TCRbeta CDR3 regions from genomic DNA. In the original analysis: The number of nucleated cells in each sample was estimated from the amplification of reference gene primers within the assay. To quantify the absolute abundance of each unique TCRbeta CDR3 rearrangement, sequence reads were collapsed and filtered. For each sample, productive Simpson clonality was calculated as the square root of Simpson's diversity index across productive rearrangements. In TCRdb, the immuneACCESS table is reduced to in-frame sequences with V and J assigned. These tables do not hold every clone; where another copy was compared, an unresolved V gene accounts for under half, and the others remain unexplained. The V and J calls and clone size are taken from that table; D and trimming were inferred from the DNA. The sample table contains tens of thousands of clones; only one count was recorded for 65% to 90% of them. The ten largest account for approximately 3% of the sample.

Based on the germline V gene (reference sequence), the CDR1 and CDR2 sequences are LNHNV and YYDKDF. Trimming takes 5 bases from V and 0 bases from J, and the germline ends sit 11 bases apart. Counted from cysteine to phenylalanine, this CDR3 has 15 amino acids. Only the CDR3 region is kept as DNA, spanning 45 bases read in frame from base 1. Overall results and qualifications from the work: The quantity of clinical and demographic metadata differed by source and by participant and was supplied without curation.

The sample comprised peripheral blood. Recombination joined TRBV15 with TRBJ1-5; TRBD1 could be the D gene, as 5 bases match. This TCR came from a man aged 50 to 60 with active COVID-19. The nucleotide sequence is TGTGCCACCAGCTTAGACAGCCTTAGCAATCAGCCCCAGCATTTT. This encodes CATSLDSLSNQPQHF.